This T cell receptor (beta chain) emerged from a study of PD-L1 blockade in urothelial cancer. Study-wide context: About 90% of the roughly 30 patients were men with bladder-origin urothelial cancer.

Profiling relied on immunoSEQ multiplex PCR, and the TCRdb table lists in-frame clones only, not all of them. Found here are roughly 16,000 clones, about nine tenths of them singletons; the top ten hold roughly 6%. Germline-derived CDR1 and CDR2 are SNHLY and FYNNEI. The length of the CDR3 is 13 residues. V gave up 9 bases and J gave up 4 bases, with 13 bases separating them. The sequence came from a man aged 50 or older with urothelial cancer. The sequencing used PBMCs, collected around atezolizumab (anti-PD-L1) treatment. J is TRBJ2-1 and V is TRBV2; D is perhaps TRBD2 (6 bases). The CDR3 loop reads CASGNSGYNEQFF. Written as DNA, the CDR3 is TGTGCCAGTGGAAACAGCGGGTACAATGAGCAGTTCTTC.